This TCR beta chain was recovered during a study of shared clonotypes between healthy human individuals (dated by TCRdb to about 2020). General notes on the study: The cohort comprised a couple of women and a few men aged 18 to 49 years. For each donor, three plates each were used for CD4 naive and CD4 memory, two plates were used for CD8 naive, and one plate was used for CD8 memory. Blood TCR repertoires of roughly five healthy adults were deeply sequenced to estimate repertoire size and the extent of clonotype sharing between individuals. Between about 0.94 and 8.9 billion PBMCs per donor were obtained by leukapheresis. To increase sequencing depth and limit assay-specific biases, different laboratories used diverse techniques to prepare libraries and sequence TCR repertoires. Overall results and qualifications from the work: Larger estimated clonotype richness was generally found for naive subsets than for memory subsets. Sampling was limited to blood, and TCR repertoires in tissue likely differ from TCR repertoires in blood. Across a handful of donors, roughly 5% of naive CD4, roughly 3.5% of naive CD8, 2.3% of memory CD4, and 0.4% of memory CD8 clonotypes were shared. Compared with non-shared clonotypes, clonotypes shared by all four sorted-subset donors had higher generation probabilities. Even with the large sequencing depth, rarefaction of the sorted-subset datasets indicated that sequencing was incomplete. The small number of donors limited the genetic and exposure-history diversity represented. Based on pairwise subsampling, the degree of clonotype sharing among donors was expected to be affected by sequencing depth.

V is cut by 3 bases and J by 8 bases, and the space between the germline ends is 17 bases. Its CDR3 holds 15 amino acids, cysteine through phenylalanine. Only CDR3 DNA is held: 45 bases, read in frame from base 1. In the germline V gene, CDR1 corresponds to MDHEN and CDR2 to SYDVKM. Turning to this clone: No cognate antigen has been identified for it. There are no base qualities to consult, and no much larger clone falls within one base.

TCR CDR3 regions were amplified from genomic DNA by multiplex PCR using the deep immunoSEQ assay. Extracted genomic DNA from each cell subset was distributed evenly across all wells of several immunoSEQ 96-well plates, and each plate was treated as a replicate. For sorted subsets, 200 to 250 ng genomic DNA, equal to tens of thousands of T cell genomes, was loaded into each replicate PCR. The purified libraries were quantified using a Qubit 3.0 fluorometer, sized with a Bioanalyzer 2100, and then quantified again using the KAPA Library Quantification kit. A separate single-read 150-cycle Illumina NextSeq 550 flow cell was used to sequence each immunoSEQ 96-well plate. The paper's data handling went like this. Because the immunoSEQ output held only junctional sequences and lacked quality scores, the filtering could not match the filtering applied to full-length reads. To assign V/J genes and CDR3, sequences were annotated against IMGT germline references using PyIR, a Python wrapper for IgBLAST v1.9. Any read was removed if the V/J assignment was weak (E-value above 1e-6), the CDR3 was missing, or the read contained stop codons, out-of-frame junctions, or ambiguous translated residues. V3J clonotypes were defined by identical inferred V gene, J gene, and CDR3 amino acid sequence. Percentage overlap between repertoires was computed as shared unique clonotypes divided by the size of the smaller repertoire. Three approaches were used to assess repertoire richness: RTK rarefaction, the Chao1 estimator, and Recon v2.1 estimates of unobserved clonotypes. Generation probabilities for all TCRbeta clonotypes obtained by the gDNA method from a handful of donors were computed using OLGA. Entries here come from immuneACCESS through TCRdb and include only in-frame sequences with V and J called. Some clones fail to appear in such tables; in the studies checked, an unresolved V gene covers under half of the shortfall, and the cause of the remainder is unknown. Clone size and V and J calls were adopted from that table, with D and trimming inferred from the DNA. The table for this sample lists about 650,000 clones; 95% to 96% of them were counted only once. The top ten hold roughly 0.1% of the sample.

CD8 naive samples were obtained by positive selection for CCR7 among CD45RO-negative cells, yielding a CD45RA+CCR7+ population from which TemRA cells were excluded. The donors were healthy, HIV-negative adults with no recently reported acute infections or vaccinations. All donors were Caucasian adults living in Nashville, Tennessee, USA. After blood collection by leukapheresis, PBMCs were isolated using Ficoll-Histopaque density gradient centrifugation and then cryopreserved in the vapor phase of liquid nitrogen. Purity and quantity of every magnetically sorted T cell population were checked by analytical flow cytometry. From each sorted fraction, genomic DNA was isolated and quantified by UV absorbance on a Nanodrop 2000c.

This receptor was identified in a woman under 40 in good health. The sequenced sample was naive CD8+ T cells sorted from blood. This specimen's cell subset or site label, per the study, means: CD45RA+CCR7+. This chain is built from TRBV28 and TRBJ2-1; no D gene can be assigned with confidence. CDR3 protein: CASSFGPSPSYEQFF. At the DNA level, the sequence is TGTGCCAGCAGTTTCGGCCCATCCCCGAGTTATGAGCAGTTCTTC. Full variable domain (CDR3 extended with the reference TRBV28 and TRBJ2-1 proteins): DVKVTQSSRYLVKRTGEKVFLECVQDMDHENMFWYRQDPGLGLRLIYFSYDVKMKEKGDIPEGYSVSREKKERFSLILESASTNQTSMYLCASSFGPSPSYEQFFGPGTRLTVL.